The 2 T cell receptor beta chains given below trace back to one sample, sequenced in a study of blood T cell repertoires in COVID-19. TCRdb's copy holds only in-frame clones and misses some; the assay was immunoSEQ multiplex PCR. The sample lists 100,000 to 150,000 clones; about 85% were seen once. Sequencing was done on a sample of peripheral blood. These receptor sequences come from a man between 60 and 75 years old with acute or convalescent COVID-19.

V is TRBV12-3 or TRBV12-4 and J is TRBJ1-1; D not resolved. The CDR3 length is 12 residues. V was cut by 1 base and J by 11 bases, with 11 bases left in between. For the CDR3, the DNA is TGTGCCAGCAGTTTAGGCGCTGGAGAGGCTTTCTTT. It specifies CASSLGAGEAFF.

The V gene is TRBV27, the J gene TRBJ2-5, with 15 bases lining up with TRBD2. V trimming: 5 bases; J trimming: 4 bases; junction bases outside the gene matches: 11. CDR3 length equals 18 residues. Germline CDR1 MNHEY, CDR2 SMNVEV (reference sequence). The DNA of the CDR3 is TGTGCCAGCAGTCGTGGACTAGCGGGAGGGGAACCCGCAGAGACCCAGTACTTC. It specifies CASSRGLAGGEPAETQYF.